This passage covers 19 T cell receptor beta chains from one sample sequenced in a study of cytomegalovirus exposure and HLA in healthy donors. The PCR contained 60 Vbeta and 13 Jbeta primers. The assay was immunoSEQ multiplex PCR, and TCRdb's table has in-frame clones only and misses some. The repertoire holds 150,000 to 180,000 clones, with 70% to 80% as singletons. Source material: PBMCs. The receptors were gathered from a young man in good health and CMV-seropositive.

This chain links TRBV7-2 with TRBJ1-1, with D possibly TRBD1 on 6 matching bases. Trimming removed 3 bases at V and 4 bases at J, with 9 bases between. This CDR3 has 13 residues. Germline CDR1 is SGHTA and CDR2 is FQGNSA. The CDR3 DNA follows: TGTGCCAGCAGCTTCTCAGGGGCCACTGAAGCTTTCTTT. Its translation is CASSFSGATEAFF.

The rearrangement joins TRBV9 to TRBJ2-7, with 9 bases that match TRBD2. Losses at the gene ends were 0 bases for V and 7 bases for J; bases not matched to a gene: 2. CDR3 size: 13 residues. Germline assignment: CDR1 SGDLS and CDR2 YYNGEE. The chain's CDR3 is CASSVGGREEQYF. The DNA for the CDR3 is TGTGCCAGCAGCGTAGGCGGGAGGGAGGAGCAGTACTTC. Complete variable domain (other parts from reference TRBV9 and TRBJ2-7): DSGVTQTPKHLITATGQRVTLRCSPRSGDLSVYWYQQSLDQGLQFLIQYYNGEERAKGNILERFSAQQFPDLHSELNLSSLELGDSALYFCASSVGGREEQYFGPGTRLTVT.

The chain uses TRBV19 and TRBJ2-2, with D unresolved. V gave up 2 bases and J gave up 4 bases, with 8 bases separating them. The CDR3 is 14 residues long. The germline CDR1 and CDR2 sequences are LNHDA and SQIVND (reference sequence). The chain's CDR3 is CASSISATTGELFF. CDR3 DNA sequence: TGTGCCAGTAGTATATCTGCTACCACCGGGGAGCTGTTTTTT.

The genes are TRBV9 and TRBJ2-2, with TRBD2 matching over 7 bases. Germline CDR1 SGDLS, CDR2 YYNGEE. CDR3 length equals 18 residues. The V gene end was trimmed by 0 bases and the J gene end by 7 bases; junction bases not matched to a gene: 15. The CDR3 sequence is CASSVEGLAGEYSGELFF. CDR3 bases: TGTGCCAGCAGCGTAGAGGGGCTCGCGGGAGAATATAGCGGGGAGCTGTTTTTT.

The table lists this clone with a count of one. The chain carries TRBV10-3 and TRBJ2-7, with TRBD2 identical over 9 bases. CDR3 length: 16 amino acids. Trimming at V came to 6 bases and at J to 2 bases, leaving 11 bases not matched to a gene. Per the germline V gene, CDR1 is ENHRY and CDR2 is SYGVKD. In nucleotides, the CDR3 is TGTGCCATCAGCGAGGTGCTAGCGGGACCTCCCTACGAGCAGTACTTC. Its translation is CAISEVLAGPPYEQYF.

The CDR3 nucleotides read TGTGCCAGCAGCGCACTCGGGAGGGCCGTAGACGAGCAGTACTTC. Translated, it gives CASSALGRAVDEQYF. The rearrangement joins TRBV9 to TRBJ2-7, with 8 bases fitting TRBD2. CDR3 length: 15 residues. Germline V gene lookup returns CDR1 SGDLS and CDR2 YYNGEE. Trimming at V came to 3 bases and at J to 5 bases, leaving 10 bases not matched to a gene.

The genes are TRBV11-3 and TRBJ2-7, with TRBD2 matching 7 bases. Losses at the gene ends were 5 bases for V and 0 bases for J; bases not matched to a gene: 7. CDR3 size: 15 residues. CDR1 and CDR2 (germline): SGHNT, YENEEA. The CDR3 here is CASSPGRGSSYEQYF. CDR3 sequence (DNA): TGTGCCAGCAGCCCCGGGCGGGGGAGCTCCTACGAGCAGTACTTC.

V is TRBV5-1 and J is TRBJ1-1; possible D gene TRBD1, 5 bases. This CDR3 has 14 residues. Deletions cut 5 bases from V and 1 base from J, with 12 bases between. Germline CDR1 reads SGHRS; CDR2 reads YFSETQ. CDR3 DNA sequence: TGCGCCAGCAGACCCGGCGGGACGAACACTGAAGCTTTCTTT. Translated: CASRPGGTNTEAFF.

The CDR3 DNA reads TGCGCCAGCAGCCCTAGGAGGGATCCCACTGAAGCTTTCTTT. This translates into CASSPRRDPTEAFF. The chain combines TRBV4-1 with TRBJ1-1; D ambiguous. The germline gives CDR1 MGHRA, CDR2 YSYEKL. The germline V and J ends were trimmed by 4 bases and 4 bases, with 13 bases remaining between them. The CDR3 is 14 residues long.

J is TRBJ1-1 and V is TRBV6-1; D is ambiguous. The CDR3 runs 13 residues. Trimming removed 7 bases from V and 4 bases from J, with 13 bases in between. Germline lookup yields CDR1 MNHNS and CDR2 SASEGT. DNA of the CDR3: TGTGCCAGCACGGACGCCGAGGGCACTGAAGCTTTCTTT. Translated, it gives CASTDAEGTEAFF.

V gene TRBV9 combines with J gene TRBJ2-3; D not certain. Trimming removed 0 bases from V and 8 bases from J, with 13 bases in between. The CDR3 totals 14 residues. In germline, CDR1 is SGDLS, CDR2 YYNGEE. The CDR3, as DNA: TGTGCCAGCAGCGTAGGAGAAGCCAGGTCTACGCAGTATTTT. Translated: CASSVGEARSTQYF.

The V call is TRBV28, the J call TRBJ2-7; TRBD1 agrees at 7 bases. The trim removed 6 bases at V and 5 bases at J, leaving 19 bases unmatched. Germline V gene data show CDR1 as MDHEN and CDR2 as SYDVKM. The CDR3 length is 17 residues. The CDR3 region is CASSRSIQGYLSDEQYF. In DNA form, the CDR3 reads TGTGCCAGCAGCCGCTCAATACAGGGGTATTTATCAGACGAGCAGTACTTC.

As to this clone: One end of the junction does not line up with germline, which may come from a read error. The V call is TRBV7-9, the J call TRBJ1-3; unclear D gene. The CDR3 contains 17 residues. Germline CDR1 SEHNR, CDR2 FQNEAQ (reference sequence). CDR3 protein: CSSSSLPTGNSGNTIYF. The CDR3 DNA sequence: TGTTCCAGCAGCTCCTTGCCGACGGGGAACTCTGGAAACACCATATATTTT.

The chain employs TRBV5-4 and TRBJ2-5; 7 bases match TRBD1. The DNA end is a closer match to TRBJ2-7, so the J assignment may be wrong. The length of the CDR3 is 13 residues. Germline CDR1 is SGHNT and CDR2 is YYREEE (reference sequence). The DNA for the CDR3 is TGTGCCAGCAGCTTTTACAGGGGCAACGAGCAGTACTTC. As protein: CASSFYRGNEQYF.

The chain couples TRBV11-2 to TRBJ2-5, with 14 bases identical to TRBD2. Trimming took 3 bases from V and 5 from J; bases not matched to a gene: 2. CDR1 is SGHAT and CDR2 is FQNNGV in the germline V gene. The CDR3 is 15 amino acids. CDR3 sequence reads: CASSLGLAGVETQYF. The CDR3 DNA follows: TGTGCCAGCAGCTTGGGACTAGCGGGAGTGGAGACCCAGTACTTC.

The J gene is TRBJ2-1, the V gene TRBV25-1; the match to TRBD2 covers 14 bases. The V gene end was trimmed by 8 bases and the J gene end by 4 bases; junction bases not matched to a gene: 7. This CDR3 has 16 residues. The germline gives CDR1 MGHDK, CDR2 SYGVNS. CDR3 in DNA: TGTGCCAGCCAAGAAGGACTAGCGGGAGGATACAATGAGCAGTTCTTC. This sequence encodes CASQEGLAGGYNEQFF. The complete variable domain, with remaining parts taken from reference TRBV25-1 and TRBJ2-1, reads EADIYQTPRYLVIGTGKKITLECSQTMGHDKMYWYQQDPGMELHLIHYSYGVNSTEKGDLSSESTVSRIRTEHFPLTLESARPSHTSQYLCASQEGLAGGYNEQFFGPGTRLTVL.

V usage is TRBV7-2 and J usage is TRBJ2-7; TRBD1 aligns across 10 bases. The ends lost 4 bases at V and 5 bases at J; junction bases unmatched: 8. The CDR3 covers 15 residues. Germline V gives CDR1 SGHTA, CDR2 FQGNSA. This CDR3 is CASSYEGTGDNEQYF. The CDR3 DNA reads TGTGCCAGCAGCTATGAGGGGACAGGGGATAACGAGCAGTACTTC.

The chain uses TRBV4-1 and TRBJ2-1; 9 positions agree with TRBD1. Germline CDR1 reads MGHRA; CDR2 reads YSYEKL. J lost 5 bases, V lost 4 bases, and 3 bases had no gene match. The CDR3 runs 14 residues. The DNA of the CDR3 is TGCGCCAGCAGCCGCGACAGGGGGGACAATGAGCAGTTCTTC. Protein product: CASSRDRGDNEQFF.

V gene TRBV11-2 combines with J gene TRBJ2-7; TRBD2 might be the D (6 bases). Germline CDR1 SGHAT, CDR2 FQNNGV. This CDR3 contains 15 residues. Trimming pared 0 bases from V and 0 bases from J, leaving 9 bases between. The CDR3 DNA follows: TGTGCCAGCAGCTTAGAACTAGCAGGCTCCTACGAGCAGTACTTC. It is translated as CASSLELAGSYEQYF.